The present TCR beta chain was sequenced within a study of T cell responses to AZD1222 COVID-19 vaccine. This clone has only a few counts. Its antigen is unidentified. The CDR3 contains 15 residues. Trimming pared 3 bases from V and 4 bases from J, leaving 16 bases between. Germline CDR1 is WNHNN and CDR2 is SYGVQD (reference sequence). The method was immunoSEQ multiplex PCR; TCRdb's version includes in-frame clones alone and lacks a portion of them. The sample comprises under 85,000 clones, about 88% of which are singletons, and 11% rests with the top ten. General study findings and limits: Epitopes outside B.1.351 and B.1.1.7 mutated regions reportedly drew nearly half of spike TCRs. Dominant at 160-218 and 743-854, vaccine-associated CD4 TCRs also spanned spike. Spike-specific TCR breadth and depth were elevated following two AZD1222 doses.

This chain joins TRBV10-1 and TRBJ2-7; D is uncertain. The receptor was isolated from an adult in good health. Sequencing was performed on peripheral blood, taken on day 0 of AZD1222 vaccination. The CDR3 here is CASSDSGIARYEQYF. The CDR3 DNA follows: TGCGCCAGCAGTGACTCAGGCATAGCCAGATACGAGCAGTACTTC.